A selection of T cell receptor beta chains follows, all from one sample in a study of T-cell memory formation after mild COVID-19. TCRdb reprocessed the 5' RACE reads via MiXCR and lists one record per CDR3 protein. The profile covers tens of thousands of distinct CDR3 sequences, with around 13% appearing a single time and approximately 41% taken by the ten largest. Material: PBMCs or a T cell subset sorted from them (not recorded which). The source is a man aged 18 to 29 who had mild COVID-19 (a few samples of this study predate the infection). Cell type and time point are not known. CDR3s include the opening cysteine and the closing phenylalanine or tryptophan. The D gene is left open where the match is weak. The size entry is marked missing in some rows and otherwise reads once, few, many or a size class.

TRBV7-9,.,TRBD2,TRBJ2-3,CASSLRSGLAFHTQYF,TGTGCCAGCAGCCTCAGATCGGGACTAGCCTTCCATACGCAGTATTTT
TRBV4-1,few,.,TRBJ2-7,CASSQVADYEQYF,TGCGCCAGCAGCCAAGTGGCGGACTACGAGCAGTACTTC
TRBV6-5,.,.,TRBJ1-1,CASSYGAGEAFF,TGTGCCAGCAGTTACGGTGCAGGCGAAGCTTTCTTT
TRBV4-1,few,.,TRBJ1-1,CASSQRSTREAFF,TGCGCCAGCAGCCAACGATCCACACGGGAAGCTTTCTTT
TRBV5-1,.,.,TRBJ1-1,CASSLLQNTEAFF,TGCGCCAGCAGCTTGTTACAGAACACTGAAGCTTTCTTT
TRBV15,.,TRBD2,TRBJ2-1,CATRGLAEQFF,TGTGCCACCAGAGGACTAGCAGAGCAGTTCTTC
TRBV15,.,.,TRBJ2-3,CATSRDHVGVTDTQYF,TGTGCCACCAGCAGAGATCATGTTGGGGTCACAGATACGCAGTATTTT
TRBV29-1,once,TRBD1,TRBJ1-1,CSARQGRTEAFF,TGCAGCGCCCGACAGGGGAGGACTGAAGCTTTCTTT
TRBV7-9,.,.,TRBJ2-7,CASSGRGSAEQYF,TGTGCCAGCAGCGGCAGGGGATCCGCCGAGCAGTACTTC
TRBV5-1,.,.,TRBJ2-2,CASSLLQGSITGELFF,TGCGCCAGCAGCTTGCTCCAGGGGTCAATCACCGGGGAGCTGTTTTTT
TRBV20-1,few,TRBD2,TRBJ2-3,CSARNFPSGKPISTDTQYF,TGCAGTGCTAGGAATTTCCCTAGCGGGAAGCCAATTAGCACAGATACGCAGTATTTT
TRBV4-1,.,TRBD1,TRBJ1-5,CASSRNRGSNQPQHF,TGCGCCAGCAGCCGAAACAGGGGTAGCAATCAGCCCCAGCATTTT
TRBV4-1,many,.,TRBJ2-2,CASSQETGELFF,TGCGCCAGCAGCCAGGAAACCGGGGAGCTGTTTTTT
TRBV4-3,few,.,TRBJ2-5,CASSQDYWGETQYF,TGCGCCAGCAGCCAAGATTACTGGGGGGAGACCCAGTACTTC
TRBV5-1,few,.,TRBJ1-2,CASSDGGYGYTF,TGCGCCAGCAGCGACGGAGGTTATGGCTACACCTTC
TRBV5-1,.,.,TRBJ2-7,CASSLTGSAEVQYEQYF,TGCGCCAGCAGCTTGACAGGATCCGCCGAAGTCCAGTACGAGCAGTACTTC
TRBV10-3,few,.,TRBJ2-7,CAISGGATAYEQYF,TGTGCCATCAGTGGGGGGGCGACGGCCTACGAGCAGTACTTC
TRBV27,few,.,TRBJ2-3,CASSTPGPTDTQYF,TGTGCCAGCAGTACACCGGGACCCACAGATACGCAGTATTTT
TRBV7-9,.,TRBD1,TRBJ1-2,CASSSWTGEDGYTF,TGTGCCAGCAGCTCTTGGACAGGGGAGGATGGCTACACCTTC
TRBV4-1,.,TRBD2,TRBJ2-1,CASSSPSGGGANEQFF,TGCGCCAGCAGCTCTCCCAGTGGCGGGGGGGCCAATGAGCAGTTCTTC
TRBV29-1,few,.,TRBJ2-1,CSVERYNEQFF,TGCAGCGTTGAACGCTACAATGAGCAGTTCTTC
TRBV15,.,.,TRBJ2-2,CATSTGLDGELFF,TGTGCCACCAGCACAGGGCTGGACGGGGAGCTGTTTTTT
TRBV13,few,TRBD2,TRBJ2-7,CASSSTGTSGDSYEQYF,TGTGCCAGCAGCTCTACAGGGACTAGCGGGGACTCCTACGAGCAGTACTTC
TRBV29-1,few,.,TRBJ2-6,CSVEDRQHDSGANVLTF,TGCAGCGTTGAGGATCGACAGCACGACTCTGGGGCCAACGTCCTGACTTTC
TRBV20-1,.,TRBD1,TRBJ1-1,CSAVLRTGRVFPEAFF,TGCAGTGCGGTTCTCCGGACAGGGAGGGTTTTCCCTGAAGCTTTCTTT
TRBV7-9,few,TRBD1,TRBJ1-6,CASSGSGTDNSPLHF,TGTGCCAGCAGCGGATCCGGGACAGATAATTCACCCCTCCACTTT
TRBV7-2,many,.,TRBJ2-3,CASSPTDTQYF,TGTGCCAGCAGCCCCACAGATACGCAGTATTTT
TRBV5-1,.,.,TRBJ2-1,CASSFRAPPYNEQFF,TGCGCCAGCAGCTTCCGGGCCCCCCCCTACAATGAGCAGTTCTTC
TRBV6-2/TRBV6-3,few,.,TRBJ1-1,CASSPAGRMNTEAFF,TGTGCCAGCAGTCCAGCGGGACGGATGAACACTGAAGCTTTCTTT
TRBV7-9,many,.,TRBJ2-2,CASSLGLITGELFF,TGTGCCAGCAGCTTGGGACTCATCACCGGGGAGCTGTTTTTT
TRBV7-9,.,.,TRBJ2-5,CASSLVRQGETQYF,TGTGCCAGCAGCTTAGTTCGCCAGGGTGAGACCCAGTACTTC
TRBV7-2,few,.,TRBJ2-1,CASSLLWNEQFF,TGTGCCAGCAGCTTATTATGGAATGAGCAGTTCTTC
TRBV6-2/TRBV6-3,few,.,TRBJ1-5,CASSYPGDTHQPQHF,TGTGCCAGCAGTTACCCCGGGGACACACATCAGCCCCAGCATTTT
TRBV27,.,TRBD2,TRBJ2-1,CASSIGRDNEQFF,TGTGCCAGCAGCATCGGGAGGGACAATGAGCAGTTCTTC
TRBV7-9,few,.,TRBJ2-5,CASSLLVAYQETQYF,TGTGCCAGCAGCTTATTAGTAGCGTACCAAGAGACCCAGTACTTC
TRBV7-8,few,.,TRBJ2-5,CASSSSPGETQYF,TGTGCCAGCAGCTCAAGCCCGGGGGAGACCCAGTACTTC
TRBV29-1,few,TRBD2,TRBJ2-5,CSVDGLAGGETQYF,TGCAGCGTCGATGGACTAGCTGGAGGGGAGACCCAGTACTTC
TRBV5-1,many,.,TRBJ2-1,CASSRSSGTYNEQFF,TGCGCCAGCAGCCGGAGTAGCGGAACCTACAATGAGCAGTTCTTC
TRBV19,.,TRBD2,TRBJ2-5,CASSIYTGLVGETQYF,TGTGCCAGTAGTATATATACCGGACTAGTCGGCGAGACCCAGTACTTC
TRBV27,few,.,TRBJ2-1,CASSLSPWRGAGRYNEQFF,TGTGCCAGCAGTTTATCGCCCTGGAGGGGGGCGGGCAGGTACAATGAGCAGTTCTTC
TRBV14,.,.,TRBJ2-7,CASSTGTYEQYF,TGTGCCAGCAGCACGGGAACCTACGAGCAGTACTTC
TRBV10-3,.,.,TRBJ1-1,CAISAQGSMNTEAFF,TGTGCCATCAGTGCCCAGGGAAGTATGAACACTGAAGCTTTCTTT
TRBV7-9,few,TRBD1,TRBJ2-5,CASGVEFRQGGRETQYF,TGTGCCAGCGGTGTCGAATTCAGACAGGGTGGACGAGAGACCCAGTACTTC
TRBV7-2,.,TRBD2,TRBJ2-5,CASSYGTSRETQYF,TGTGCCAGCAGCTACGGGACTAGCCGAGAGACCCAGTACTTC
TRBV5-6,.,TRBD1,TRBJ1-2,CASSLPQGVPYGYTF,TGTGCCAGCAGCTTACCGCAGGGGGTTCCCTATGGCTACACCTTC
TRBV6-5,few,TRBD1,TRBJ2-2,CASSHADRGRSTGELFF,TGTGCCAGCAGTCACGCCGACAGGGGGAGAAGTACCGGGGAGCTGTTTTTT
TRBV7-6,.,.,TRBJ2-7,CASSLGWRDLDEQYF,TGTGCCAGCAGCTTAGGATGGAGGGATCTGGACGAGCAGTACTTC
TRBV7-9,.,.,TRBJ1-4,CASSLTQTGWGEKLFF,TGTGCCAGCAGCTTAACTCAGACAGGATGGGGTGAAAAACTGTTTTTT
TRBV5-1,few,.,TRBJ2-4,CASSPPQPAQAKNIQYF,TGCGCCAGCAGCCCTCCACAGCCCGCCCAAGCCAAAAACATTCAGTACTTC
TRBV15,few,.,TRBJ2-3,CATSSSGIWTDTQYF,TGTGCCACCAGCAGCAGCGGAATTTGGACAGATACGCAGTATTTT
TRBV5-1,.,.,TRBJ2-7,CASSSALRSYEQYF,TGCGCCAGCAGCTCGGCGTTACGGTCTTACGAGCAGTACTTC
TRBV6-5,.,.,TRBJ1-5,CASSATYKTGNQPQHF,TGTGCCAGCAGTGCAACTTACAAAACGGGCAATCAGCCCCAGCATTTT
TRBV6-2/TRBV6-3,many,.,TRBJ2-5,CASSYLGQQQETQYF,TGTGCCAGCAGTTACCTCGGACAGCAACAAGAGACCCAGTACTTC
TRBV10-3,few,TRBD2,TRBJ2-1,CAISDSGGYNEQFF,TGTGCCATCAGTGACAGCGGGGGCTACAATGAGCAGTTCTTC
TRBV27,few,.,TRBJ1-4,CASRPGVANEKLFF,TGTGCCAGCAGACCGGGGGTGGCTAATGAAAAACTGTTTTTT